This T cell receptor beta chain was captured by sequencing in a study of blood T cell repertoires in COVID-19. Whole-study context: Sites across the United States, Italy and Spain contributed samples from acute and convalescent COVID-19. T cells, B-cell-depleted T cells, or PBMCs provided the cDNA or gDNA that served as material.

The CDR3 has 14 amino acids. Unmatched junction bases numbered 4, after V lost 1 base and J lost 7 bases. Germline-derived CDR1 and CDR2 are MDHEN and SYDVKM. Original handling: By means of reference gene primer amplification, nucleated cell counts were estimated. Generated by immunoSEQ multiplex PCR, the TCRdb table keeps only in-frame clones and is missing some. For V, J and clone size, that table is used; D and trimming come from the DNA. The sample contains 150,000 or so clones, about 86% of which appear only once. The sequence came from a woman aged 80 or over with acute or convalescent COVID-19. The chain has TRBV28 and TRBJ1-5; 7 nucleotides match TRBD1. The sample taken for sequencing was peripheral blood. The CDR3 bases are TGTGCCAGCAGTTTATCAGGGGGACGCCAGCCCCAGCATTTT. This sequence encodes CASSLSGGRQPQHF.